This T cell receptor (beta chain) was documented in a study of blood T cells in healthy people across ages. This CDR3 comprises 13 residues. With 6 bases removed from V and 5 bases from J, the gap between germline ends came to 14 bases. Germline CDR1 reads DFQATT; CDR2 reads SNEGSKA (reference sequence). A second PCR, run for about 6 to 12 cycles, used a sample-barcoded 5' primer plus a J-beta primer mix. TCRdb reprocessed the 5' RACE reads via MiXCR and lists one record per CDR3 protein. Of 1.6 million or so distinct CDR3 sequences detected, 34% appear once; the ten largest clones hold around 11%. The chain combines TRBV20-1 with TRBJ2-1; tentatively, D is TRBD1 (6 bases). This clonotype was sampled from a woman in her thirties in good health. Sequenced: blood. CDR3 protein: CSAGALGHNEQFF. The DNA of the CDR3 is TGCAGTGCGGGGGCCCTCGGACACAATGAGCAGTTCTTC.